This TCR beta chain came from a study of blood T cell repertoires in COVID-19. Study in general: In each case, the material was cDNA or gDNA derived from T cells, B-cell-depleted T cells, or PBMCs.

This clone has more than one count but fewer than ten. The CDR3 loop spans 17 amino acids. The germline CDR1 and CDR2 sequences are MNHEY and SVGEGT. J was trimmed by 2 bases and V by 2 bases; bases with no gene match: 9. The method was immunoSEQ multiplex PCR; TCRdb's version includes in-frame clones alone and lacks a portion of them. The table includes 130,000 to 150,000 clones, 75% to 90% detected once. This TCR came from an older man who had recovered from COVID-19. The sample comprised peripheral blood. This chain connects TRBV6-2 or TRBV6-3 to TRBJ1-5; 7 bases are a match to TRBD1. The CDR3 bases are TGTGCCAGCAGTTACGTACAGGGGAAGATAGGCAATCAGCCCCAGCATTTT. Translating gives CASSYVQGKIGNQPQHF.